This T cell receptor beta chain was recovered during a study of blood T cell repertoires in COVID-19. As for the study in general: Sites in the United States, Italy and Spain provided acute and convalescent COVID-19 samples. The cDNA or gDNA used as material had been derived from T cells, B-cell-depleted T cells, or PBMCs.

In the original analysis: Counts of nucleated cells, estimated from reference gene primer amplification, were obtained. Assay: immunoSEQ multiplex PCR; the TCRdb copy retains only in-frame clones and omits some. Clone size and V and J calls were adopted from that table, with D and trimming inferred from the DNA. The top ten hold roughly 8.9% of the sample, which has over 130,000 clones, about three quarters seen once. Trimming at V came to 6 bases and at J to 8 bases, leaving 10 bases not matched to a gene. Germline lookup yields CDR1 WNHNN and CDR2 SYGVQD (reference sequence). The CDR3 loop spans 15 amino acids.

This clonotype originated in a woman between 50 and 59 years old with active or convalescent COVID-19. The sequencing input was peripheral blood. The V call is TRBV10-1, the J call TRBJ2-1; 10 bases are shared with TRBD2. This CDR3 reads CASSGSGGPLHEQFF. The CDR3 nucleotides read TGCGCCAGCAGCGGTAGCGGGGGGCCGTTACATGAGCAGTTCTTC.